This TCR beta chain was identified during a study of blood T cell repertoires in COVID-19. Study as a whole: There were acute and convalescent COVID-19 samples, and they came from the United States, Italy and Spain.

CDR1 LGHDT and CDR2 YNNKEL come from the germline V gene (reference sequence). The ends were cut back, 4 bases at V and 7 bases at J, with 14 bases in the middle. The CDR3 loop spans 15 amino acids. Source study methods: Reference gene primer amplification gave estimated nucleated cell counts. TCRdb's table, derived via immunoSEQ multiplex PCR, lists solely in-frame clones and lacks some. V, J and clone size were drawn from that table, and D and trimming were deduced from the DNA. The data hold about 120,000 clones, with 80% to 90% observed a single time. J is TRBJ1-6 and V is TRBV3-1 (or the pseudogene TRBV3-2); weak D call: TRBD1 (6 bases). The clonotype originates from a man between 65 and 79 years old with active or convalescent COVID-19. Sequenced material: peripheral blood. The CDR3 reads CASSLRGQMNSPLHF. In DNA, the CDR3 is TGTGCCAGCAGCCTTCGCGGACAGATGAATTCACCCCTCCACTTT.